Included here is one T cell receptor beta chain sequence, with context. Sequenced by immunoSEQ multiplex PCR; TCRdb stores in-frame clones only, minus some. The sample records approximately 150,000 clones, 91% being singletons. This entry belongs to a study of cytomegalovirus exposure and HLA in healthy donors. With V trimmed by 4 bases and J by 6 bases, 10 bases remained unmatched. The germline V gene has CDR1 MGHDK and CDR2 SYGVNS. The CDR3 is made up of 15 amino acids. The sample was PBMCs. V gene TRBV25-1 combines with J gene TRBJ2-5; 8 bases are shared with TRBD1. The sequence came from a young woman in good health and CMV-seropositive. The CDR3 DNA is TGTGCCAGCAGTGGTCCCATGACAGGGGTGAAGACCCAGTACTTC. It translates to CASSGPMTGVKTQYF. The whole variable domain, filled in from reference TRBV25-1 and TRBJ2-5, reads EADIYQTPRYLVIGTGKKITLECSQTMGHDKMYWYQQDPGMELHLIHYSYGVNSTEKGDLSSESTVSRIRTEHFPLTLESARPSHTSQYLCASSGPMTGVKTQYFGPGTRLLVL.